The 6 T cell receptor beta chains presented below share a single source sample, sequenced in a study of blood T cells in healthy people across ages. Then a second PCR, running about 6 to 11 cycles, was carried out with a sample-barcoded 5' primer and a J-beta primer mix. Using its own MiXCR run on the 5' RACE reads, TCRdb lists one record per CDR3 protein. The profile covers 1.5 million to 2 million distinct CDR3 sequences, with roughly a third appearing a single time and 11% taken by the ten largest. The sample consisted of blood. The receptor set was obtained from a woman under 40 in good health.

V and J are TRBV6-4 and TRBJ1-5; 8 positions match TRBD1. With 7 bases clipped from V and 5 bases from J, the junction kept 10 bases outside the gene matches. The CDR3 is 15 amino acids. CDR1 and CDR2 (germline): MRHNA, SNTAGT. CDR3 sequence reads: CASNNGGQVDQPQHF. CDR3 in DNA: TGTGCCAGCAATAACGGGGGACAGGTTGATCAGCCCCAGCATTTT.

V gene TRBV27 combines with J gene TRBJ2-7; TRBD2 matches 9 bases. Germline CDR1 and CDR2: MNHEY and SMNVEV (reference sequence). Trimming at V came to 2 bases and at J to 2 bases, leaving 7 bases not matched to a gene. CDR3 size: 16 residues. Here the CDR3 DNA reads TGTGCCAGCAGTTTAAAGTCGGCTAGCGGGACCTACGAGCAGTACTTC. As protein: CASSLKSASGTYEQYF.

V is TRBV28 and J is TRBJ2-7, with TRBD2 identical over 7 bases. Germline V CDR1 and CDR2: MDHEN, SYDVKM. This CDR3 is built from 15 residues. Unmatched junction bases numbered 8, after V lost 3 bases and J lost 3 bases. CDR3 sequence: CASSFAGDFNYEQYF. The CDR3 coding sequence is TGTGCCAGCAGTTTCGCGGGAGACTTTAACTACGAGCAGTACTTC.

This clonotype has more than one count but fewer than ten. The genes are TRBV5-6 and TRBJ2-1, with unresolved D. The CDR3 sequence is 16 residues long. The V gene lost 4 bases and the J gene lost 0 bases, with 14 bases spanning the gap. Germline CDR1 SGHDT, CDR2 YYEEEE. CDR3 in amino acids: CASSETGSSSYNEQFF. Written as DNA, the CDR3 is TGTGCCAGCAGCGAGACCGGATCGAGCTCCTACAATGAGCAGTTCTTC.

This clonotype was counted between two and nine times. V gene TRBV5-1 combines with J gene TRBJ1-5; D is perhaps TRBD1 (5 bases). The CDR3 is 15 amino acids. Trimming removed 1 base at V and 6 bases at J, with 14 bases between. Germline CDR1 reads SGHRS; CDR2 reads YFSETQ. CDR3 loop: CASSLMGQEGQPQHF. Here the CDR3 DNA reads TGCGCCAGCAGCTTGATGGGGCAAGAAGGTCAGCCCCAGCATTTT.

This clonotype was found a few times. The chain links TRBV24-1 to TRBJ1-1; no clear D. V was shortened by 4 bases and J by 5 bases, with 13 bases between the two germline ends. Germline V gene data show CDR1 as KGHDR and CDR2 as SFDVKD. The CDR3 totals 14 residues. CDR3 sequence: CATSDEKGGTEAFF. Written as DNA, the CDR3 is TGTGCCACCAGTGACGAAAAAGGAGGAACTGAAGCTTTCTTT.